This T cell receptor (beta chain) is from a study of blood T cell repertoires in COVID-19. Trimming took off 6 bases at V and 7 bases at J, with 13 bases between the two ends. This CDR3 spans 13 amino acids. CDR1 and CDR2 from the germline V gene are SNHLY and FYNNEI. Some clones are missing from TCRdb's copy, which holds only in-frame ones; the method was immunoSEQ multiplex PCR. The table lists approximately 150,000 clones, around four fifths of them singletons. Sequenced input: PBMCs or T cells enriched from blood (not recorded which). The V gene is TRBV2, the J gene TRBJ1-5, with D tentatively TRBD1 (6 bases). The sequence derives from a man between 65 and 85 years old who had been exposed to COVID-19. The CDR3 DNA reads as TGTGCCAGCAGGGGACAATTTCCCCAGCCCCAGCATTTT. Translating gives CASRGQFPQPQHF. Full variable domain (remainder filled in from reference TRBV2 and TRBJ1-5): EPEVTQTPSHQVTQMGQEVILRCVPISNHLYFYWYRQILGQKVEFLVSFYNNEISEKSEIFDDQFSVERPDGSNFTLKIRSTKLEDSAMYFCASRGQFPQPQHFGDGTRLSIL.